This is a list of T cell receptor beta chains from one sample in a study of PD-L1 blockade in urothelial cancer. Profiling relied on immunoSEQ multiplex PCR, and the TCRdb table lists in-frame clones only, not all of them. Of about 120,000 clones listed, around 88% are singletons. The input for sequencing was PBMCs, taken around atezolizumab (anti-PD-L1) treatment. The receptors stem from a man between 60 and 75 years old with urothelial cancer. Both conserved end residues are part of each CDR3.

J gene: TRBJ2-3; V gene: TRBV6-5; CDR3 protein: CASRVARGLDTQYF
J gene: TRBJ2-2; V gene: TRBV7-3; CDR3 protein: CASSASGGASGELFF
J gene: TRBJ2-2; V gene: TRBV19; CDR3 protein: CASSPGTANTGELFF
J gene: TRBJ2-1; V gene: TRBV10-3; CDR3 protein: CAISEFGLAGVYNEQFF
J gene: TRBJ1-6; V gene: TRBV7-3; CDR3 protein: CASSVGGPNSPLHF
J gene: TRBJ2-1; V gene: TRBV11-2; CDR3 protein: CASSLAYRYNEQFF
J gene: TRBJ2-2; V gene: TRBV7-2; CDR3 protein: CASSLNPRGNTGELFF
J gene: TRBJ2-1; V gene: TRBV11-2; CDR3 protein: CASSPLGLASYNEQFF
J gene: TRBJ2-5; V gene: TRBV4-2; CDR3 protein: CASSQDGGRAETQYF
J gene: TRBJ2-7; V gene: TRBV11-2; CDR3 protein: CASSLSRQNSYEQYF
J gene: TRBJ2-7; V gene: TRBV5-4; CDR3 protein: CARLGYEQYF
J gene: TRBJ2-1; V gene: TRBV5-1; CDR3 protein: CASSPTGGTSNNEQFF
J gene: TRBJ2-3; V gene: TRBV7-3; CDR3 protein: CASSQGLAGGASTDTQYF
J gene: TRBJ2-1; V gene: TRBV5-1; CDR3 protein: CASSLGPVDEQFF
J gene: TRBJ1-3; V gene: TRBV5-4; CDR3 protein: CASSSGLRSTGNTIYF
J gene: TRBJ1-1; V gene: TRBV12-5; CDR3 protein: CASGLALNTEAFF
J gene: TRBJ2-7; V gene: TRBV6-1; CDR3 protein: CASSEARSPPSYEQYF
J gene: TRBJ2-5; V gene: TRBV5-4; CDR3 protein: CASSPGLAGGGEETQYF
J gene: TRBJ1-6; V gene: TRBV6-5; CDR3 protein: CASREGGLNSPLHF
J gene: TRBJ2-3; V gene: TRBV6-6; CDR3 protein: CASSTGTGTDTQYF
J gene: TRBJ1-5; V gene: TRBV2; CDR3 protein: CASSNLGAGGPQHF
J gene: TRBJ2-5; V gene: TRBV7-9; CDR3 protein: CASSLRAGKETQYF
J gene: TRBJ2-5; V gene: TRBV30; CDR3 protein: CAWSVGGLAGARETQYF
J gene: TRBJ2-7; V gene: TRBV29-1; CDR3 protein: CSTRQASDEQYF
J gene: TRBJ1-1; V gene: TRBV5-6; CDR3 protein: CASSLFQTGGVNTEAFF
J gene: TRBJ1-2; V gene: TRBV19; CDR3 protein: CASSIESASYGYTF